One and the same sample provided the 15 T cell receptor beta chains below, sequenced in a study of blood T cell repertoires in COVID-19. Libraries were prepared by immunoSEQ multiplex PCR; TCRdb keeps only in-frame clonotypes and omits some of them. The table records some 320,000 clones, about 90% of them present only once. The sequenced sample was peripheral blood. These receptors came from a woman between 50 and 59 years old who had recovered from COVID-19.

This clone was seen only a few times. This chain links TRBV5-4 with TRBJ1-1; tentatively, D is TRBD1 (6 bases). Germline V gives CDR1 SGHNT, CDR2 YYREEE (reference sequence). Trimming pared 0 bases from V and 1 base from J, leaving 19 bases between. This CDR3 comprises 18 residues. The CDR3 region is CASSLGTARIMTNTEAFF. The CDR3 region has the DNA TGTGCCAGCAGCTTGGGGACAGCCAGAATTATGACGAACACTGAAGCTTTCTTT.

CDR3: CASSPPVGEQYF. CDR3 DNA: TGTGCCAGCAGTCCCCCAGTCGGGGAGCAGTACTTC. This rearrangement joins TRBV27 to TRBJ2-7; D uncertain. V was cut by 5 bases and J by 7 bases, with 12 bases left in between. This CDR3 has 12 amino acids. CDR1 and CDR2 (germline): MNHEY, SMNVEV (reference sequence).

This clone was counted only a few times. V gene TRBV6-5 combines with J gene TRBJ1-1; D remains ambiguous. The V end lost 3 bases, the J end lost 12 bases, and 11 bases lay between the germline ends. This CDR3 comprises 11 residues. Germline CDR1 reads MNHEY; CDR2 reads SVGAGI. The CDR3 sequence is CASSYKAITFF. CDR3 DNA: TGTGCCAGCAGTTATAAAGCTATAACTTTCTTT.

The rearrangement joins TRBV27 to TRBJ2-1, with 9 positions matching TRBD1. The CDR3 sequence is 19 residues long. V shed 5 bases and J 0 bases; nucleotides not matched to a gene: 14. Germline CDR1 is MNHEY and CDR2 is SMNVEV (reference sequence). CDR3 DNA: TGTGCCAGCAGTCCTGACAGGGGGGGAAACCCTAGCTCCTACAATGAGCAGTTCTTC. Encoded protein: CASSPDRGGNPSSYNEQFF.

This clone occurred once. V gene TRBV5-1 combines with J gene TRBJ2-5, with D possibly being TRBD1 (6 bases). V was pared by 0 bases and J by 5 bases, with 14 bases between. Per germline, CDR1 SGHRS and CDR2 YFSETQ. The CDR3 is 15 amino acids. This CDR3 is CASSLAPGVGETQYF. In DNA form, the CDR3 reads TGCGCCAGCAGCTTGGCGCCAGGGGTAGGGGAGACCCAGTACTTC.

The chain couples TRBV28 to TRBJ1-6; D ambiguous. Per the germline V gene, CDR1 is MDHEN and CDR2 is SYDVKM. Trimming stripped 3 bases from V and 10 bases from J, with 7 bases between. The CDR3 loop spans 12 amino acids. The DNA for the CDR3 is TGTGCCAGCAGTTTCCGAGCCTCACCCCTCCACTTT. Translating gives CASSFRASPLHF. Full variable domain (remainder filled in from reference TRBV28 and TRBJ1-6): DVKVTQSSRYLVKRTGEKVFLECVQDMDHENMFWYRQDPGLGLRLIYFSYDVKMKEKGDIPEGYSVSREKKERFSLILESASTNQTSMYLCASSFRASPLHFGNGTRLTVT.

The chain carries TRBV11-3 and TRBJ2-2, with unresolved D. Trimming cost V 5 bases and J 3 bases, with 7 bases left between them. Germline V gene lookup returns CDR1 SGHNT and CDR2 YENEEA. CDR3 length: 13 residues. The CDR3 DNA reads TGTGCCAGCAGCGAGAAATACACCGGGGAGCTGTTTTTT. It encodes CASSEKYTGELFF.

The CDR3: CASRSGGKPQHF. The CDR3 DNA sequence: TGTGCCAGCCGATCAGGGGGGAAGCCCCAGCATTTT. The chain has TRBV28 and TRBJ1-5; 7 positions match TRBD1. The J segment lost 8 bases and the V segment lost 8 bases, leaving 6 bases of the junction unmatched. Germline V lookup: CDR1 MDHEN, CDR2 SYDVKM. The CDR3 has 12 residues.

The V and J genes are TRBV7-9 and TRBJ2-3; D is unresolved. V was trimmed by 5 bases and J by 6 bases, leaving 6 bases between them. This CDR3 has 11 amino acids. Looked up from germline, CDR1 is SEHNR and CDR2 is FQNEAQ (reference sequence). CDR3 loop: CASSPQDTQYF. DNA for the CDR3: TGTGCCAGCAGCCCGCAGGATACGCAGTATTTT.

This clone showed up just a few times. The V call is TRBV2, the J call TRBJ1-4, with TRBD1 matching over 8 bases. The CDR3 totals 14 residues. CDR1 is SNHLY and CDR2 is FYNNEI in the germline V gene. Unmatched junction bases numbered 7, after V lost 6 bases and J lost 7 bases. This CDR3 is CASRLGQVGEKLFF. The CDR3 bases are TGTGCCAGCAGACTGGGACAGGTTGGTGAAAAACTGTTTTTT.

This chain connects TRBV5-1 to TRBJ2-1, with a possible D match to TRBD1 (6 bases). This CDR3 spans 14 amino acids. V was clipped by 0 bases and J by 10 bases, with 14 bases between them. CDR1 and CDR2 from the germline V gene are SGHRS and YFSETQ. CDR3 loop: CASSLVWDTREQFF. The DNA for the CDR3 is TGCGCCAGCAGCTTGGTTTGGGACACCAGGGAGCAGTTCTTC.

The chain joins TRBV7-8 to TRBJ1-2; D call uncertain. The CDR3 sequence is 15 residues long. V was clipped by 6 bases and J by 3 bases, with 17 bases between them. Germline V gene data show CDR1 as SGHVS and CDR2 as FQNEAQ. In nucleotides, the CDR3 is TGTGCCAGCAGTTTCGAGAGCGCGTTGTACTATGGCTACACCTTC. Translating it yields CASSFESALYYGYTF.

The rearrangement joins TRBV7-2 to TRBJ1-1, with TRBD1 identical over 9 bases. Trimming at V came to 7 bases and at J to 8 bases, leaving 8 bases not matched to a gene. CDR1 and CDR2 from the germline V gene are SGHTA and FQGNSA. The CDR3 consists of 13 residues. CDR3 residues: CASTRDRAAEAFF. CDR3 sequence (DNA): TGTGCCAGCACCCGGGACAGGGCAGCAGAAGCTTTCTTT.

The chain links TRBV19 to TRBJ1-5; tentatively, D is TRBD1 (5 bases). This CDR3 has 15 amino acids. V lost 5 bases and J 0 bases, leaving 11 bases between the germline ends. CDR1 LNHDA and CDR2 SQIVND come from the germline V gene (reference sequence). The CDR3 DNA follows: TGTGCCAGTAGTGGGAGGGGAAATAGCAATCAGCCCCAGCATTTT. Its protein is CASSGRGNSNQPQHF.

The CDR3 DNA sequence: TGTGCCAGCCTGCTGGGACAGCCCCACAGCCGATTGGGGAGCAATCAGCCCCAGCATTTT. The encoded protein is CASLLGQPHSRLGSNQPQHF. V is TRBV28 and J is TRBJ1-5, with TRBD1 matching 7 bases. Looked up from germline, CDR1 is MDHEN and CDR2 is SYDVKM. J was trimmed by 1 base and V by 8 bases; bases with no gene match: 23. The CDR3 loop spans 20 amino acids.